This T cell receptor beta chain stems from a study of tumor and adjacent non-tumor tissue in lung cancer. With regard to this clonotype: The junction and the germline gene differ at one end; a read error may be behind it.

No cell sorting was done before RNA was extracted from the tissue. The library came from three nested PCR rounds adapted from ARM-PCR protocols. TCRdb ran MiXCR on the multiplex PCR reads and lists one entry per CDR3 protein. This table holds around 70,000 distinct CDR3 sequences, approximately 73% found once. The clonotype comes from a man aged 55 to 70 with non-small cell lung cancer. Sequences were obtained from lung tumor tissue.

The CDR3 DNA sequence: TGTGATAGTGCTTTGGAGTCTAGCGGCTTTACTACCCACCCGGACGAGCAGTACTTC. It encodes CDSALESSGFTTHPDEQYF. The rearrangement links TRBV12-5 to TRBJ2-7; 7 positions agree with TRBD2. This CDR3 is 19 amino acids long. Germline CDR1 reads LGHNT; CDR2 reads FRNRAP.